Sequencing of this TCR beta chain was carried out in a study of blood T cell repertoires in COVID-19. As for the study in general: From the United States, Italy and Spain came samples of acute and convalescent COVID-19. T cells, B-cell-depleted T cells, or PBMCs provided the cDNA or gDNA that served as material.

In the study's own analysis: Reference gene primer amplification in the assay estimated nucleated cell counts. Sequencing used immunoSEQ multiplex PCR; TCRdb keeps in-frame clones, though not all of them. The DNA was the basis for D and trimming; V, J and clone size are from that table. The sample holds about 240,000 clones, around 86% seen once. Germline CDR1 is MNHNS and CDR2 is SASEGT. V was pared by 7 bases and J by 5 bases, with 17 bases between. The CDR3 contains 14 residues. The receptor's source is a man aged 30 to 39 who had recovered from COVID-19. Source material: peripheral blood. This chain joins TRBV6-1 and TRBJ1-1; D is possibly TRBD1 (6 bases). As DNA, the CDR3 is TGTGCCAGCACGGGGGGCGCCGGGAATACTGAAGCTTTCTTT. It codes for CASTGGAGNTEAFF.